One sample yielded the 24 T cell receptor beta chains listed below, sequenced in a study of early T cells in non-severe SARS-CoV-2 infection. TCRdb reprocessed the 5' RACE reads with MiXCR, giving one entry per CDR3 protein. This sample has around 98,000 distinct CDR3 sequences, with 8% to 13% found just once. The sample taken for sequencing was whole blood. The receptors come from an adult who was a healthcare worker with PCR-confirmed SARS-CoV-2 infection or an uninfected control (not recorded which).

Ten or more counts support this clonotype. CDR3 in amino acids: CASSLGGQGGTEAFF. CDR3 DNA sequence: TGTGCCAGCAGCTTAGGGGGACAGGGTGGAACTGAAGCTTTCTTT. The rearrangement links TRBV7-9 to TRBJ1-1, with 9 nucleotides matching TRBD1. The CDR3 is 15 amino acids. Trimming removed 1 base from V and 5 bases from J; junction bases left unmatched: 5. CDR1 is SEHNR, CDR2 FQNEAQ, per germline (reference sequence).

On this clonotype itself: A much larger clone differs by one base, so this may be a read error. This sequence joins TRBV2 and TRBJ2-2; a possible D gene is TRBD2 (5 bases). Germline CDR1 reads SNHLY; CDR2 reads FYNNEI. CDR3 length: 13 residues. CDR3: CVSRRTYTGELFF. CDR3 nucleotide sequence: TGTGTCAGCAGGCGGACTTACACCGGGGAGCTGTTTTTT.

This clonotype was seen a handful of times. The rearrangement links TRBV28 to TRBJ2-7; D is possibly TRBD1 (6 bases). Germline assignment: CDR1 MDHEN and CDR2 SYDVKM. Trimming pared 2 bases from V and 0 bases from J, leaving 11 bases between. The CDR3 has 15 amino acids. The DNA for the CDR3 is TGTGCCAGCAGTTTAAACAGGGCCAGCTCCTACGAGCAGTACTTC. This translates into CASSLNRASSYEQYF.

This clonotype appeared a few times. V is TRBV18 and J is TRBJ1-3; the D gene is possibly TRBD1 (6 bases). CDR3 length equals 17 residues. V lost 6 bases to trimming and J lost 1 base, with 19 bases between them. CDR1 KGHSH and CDR2 LQKENI come from the germline V gene. The CDR3 is CASSPFTGTRSGNTIYF. The DNA of the CDR3 is TGTGCCAGCTCCCCTTTTACCGGGACACGTTCTGGAAACACCATATATTTT.

This rearrangement joins TRBV9 to TRBJ2-3; the match to TRBD1 covers 9 bases. This CDR3 spans 15 amino acids. The germline CDR1 and CDR2 sequences are SGDLS and YYNGEE. The V and J ends lost 3 bases and 6 bases, in that order; junction bases with no gene match: 8. Written as DNA, the CDR3 is TGTGCCAGCAGCGCGGGACAGGGACGTCGGGATACGCAGTATTTT. Translated, it gives CASSAGQGRRDTQYF.

This clonotype was found a few times. J is TRBJ1-2 and V is TRBV10-2; the D is unclear. CDR1 is WSHSY and CDR2 is SAAADI in the germline V gene. This CDR3 is 16 amino acids long. Between the trimmed V and J ends, which lost 7 bases and 1 base, there was a span of 19 bases. CDR3: CASTPAWPVFNYGYTF. CDR3 DNA: TGCGCCAGCACACCCGCTTGGCCAGTCTTTAACTATGGCTACACCTTC.

This rearrangement joins TRBV5-6 to TRBJ2-7; tentatively, D is TRBD2 (5 bases). The germline CDR1 and CDR2 sequences are SGHDT and YYEEEE. This CDR3 region has 13 residues. Trimming took 4 bases from V and 4 from J, leaving 12 bases between them. CDR3 amino acids: CASSEGFGYEQYF. DNA of the CDR3: TGTGCCAGCAGCGAGGGTTTTGGGTACGAGCAGTACTTC.

J is TRBJ2-7 and V is TRBV14; D assignment may be TRBD1 or TRBD2 (5 bases each). Looked up from germline, CDR1 is SGHDN and CDR2 is FVKESK. Trimming pared 4 bases from V and 2 bases from J, leaving 15 bases between. The CDR3 spans 15 residues. The CDR3 region is CASSPMRGSAYEQYF. The CDR3 nucleotides read TGTGCCAGCAGCCCTATGAGGGGTAGTGCCTACGAGCAGTACTTC.

This clonotype turned up a few times. The CDR3 nucleotides read TGTGCCAGCAGCCAGAGGAGGCATGGCTACACCTTC. Protein product: CASSQRRHGYTF. The chain recombines TRBV3-1 with TRBJ1-2; no clear D. V lost 3 bases, J lost 6 bases, and 8 bases lay in between. Germline assignment: CDR1 LGHDT and CDR2 YNNKEL (reference sequence). The CDR3 is made up of 12 amino acids.

This clonotype was detected a few times. V is TRBV7-6 and J is TRBJ2-1; 11 bases align to TRBD2. Germline values: CDR1 SGHVS, CDR2 FNYEAQ. The length of the CDR3 is 16 residues. J gave up 7 bases and V 1 base, and 6 bases lay outside the gene matches. The CDR3: CASSLGRASGRNEQFF. The CDR3, as DNA: TGTGCCAGCAGCTTAGGAAGGGCTAGCGGGAGGAATGAGCAGTTCTTC.

At least ten counts were recorded for this clonotype. The rearrangement joins TRBV12-3 or TRBV12-4 to TRBJ1-1, with D hard to call. The germline V and J ends were trimmed by 3 bases and 14 bases, with 16 bases remaining between them. The CDR3 contains 12 residues. The CDR3, as DNA: TGTGCCAGCAGTTTTTCCGGTACCCCAGGCTTCTTT. It encodes CASSFSGTPGFF.

The V gene is TRBV6-1, the J gene TRBJ2-4; maybe TRBD2 (6 bases). The CDR3 covers 17 residues. Trimming shortened V by 0 bases and J by 2 bases, and 14 bases separated the two germline ends. Germline V gene sequence: CDR1 MNHNS, CDR2 SASEGT. The CDR3 sequence is CASSEAGGIGTKNIQYF. The CDR3, as DNA: TGTGCCAGCAGTGAAGCAGGAGGGATCGGGACCAAAAACATTCAGTACTTC.

This clonotype was recorded a few times. V is TRBV9 and J is TRBJ2-6; D might be TRBD2 (5 bases). Germline CDR1 is SGDLS and CDR2 is YYNGEE. V gave up 3 bases and J gave up 1 base, with 8 bases separating them. There are 15 residues in the CDR3. The CDR3 DNA sequence: TGTGCCAGCAGCGCGGGGATTTCTGGGGCCAACGTCCTGACTTTC. Protein product: CASSAGISGANVLTF. The full variable domain, with the rest looked up from reference TRBV9 and TRBJ2-6, is DSGVTQTPKHLITATGQRVTLRCSPRSGDLSVYWYQQSLDQGLQFLIQYYNGEERAKGNILERFSAQQFPDLHSELNLSSLELGDSALYFCASSAGISGANVLTFGAGSRLTVL.

This clonotype occurred a few times. This chain joins TRBV7-2 and TRBJ2-1; tentative D call: TRBD1 (6 bases). The CDR3 contains 11 residues. Per the germline V gene, CDR1 is SGHTA and CDR2 is FQGNSA. Trimming pared 5 bases from V and 10 bases from J, leaving 9 bases between. The CDR3 DNA reads TGTGCCAGCAGCCAGAGGGGGGAGCAGTTCTTC. The encoded protein is CASSQRGEQFF.

This chain links TRBV11-3 with TRBJ2-7; 7 bases match TRBD1. V dropped 4 bases and J dropped 2; count of bases not matched to a gene: 5. Germline CDR1 reads SGHNT; CDR2 reads YENEEA. The CDR3 sequence is 14 residues long. The CDR3 nucleotides are TGTGCCAGCAGCTCGGGACAGCCGCCCTACGAGCAGTACTTC. Protein product: CASSSGQPPYEQYF.

This clonotype has a handful of counts. DNA for the CDR3: TGTGCCAGCAGCCAGTCTAGCAGACCTTCCTACGAGCAGTACTTC. It yields the protein CASSQSSRPSYEQYF. V and J are TRBV5-4 and TRBJ2-7, with D possibly TRBD2 on 5 matching bases. Trimming cost V 4 bases and J 1 base, with 15 bases left between them. Germline assignment: CDR1 SGHNT and CDR2 YYREEE (reference sequence). The CDR3 extends over 15 amino acids.

There are many counts of this clonotype. The V call is TRBV15, the J call TRBJ2-7, with 11 bases lining up with TRBD1. The V gene end was trimmed by 3 bases and the J gene end by 7 bases; junction bases not matched to a gene: 5. This CDR3 region has 14 residues. Germline V gives CDR1 LNHNV, CDR2 YYDKDF (reference sequence). The CDR3 spells CATSSGQGAEEQYF. As DNA, the CDR3 is TGTGCCACCAGCAGCGGACAGGGGGCGGAAGAGCAGTACTTC.

The rearrangement links TRBV9 to TRBJ1-2; D remains ambiguous. This CDR3 has 15 amino acids. V shed 1 base and J shed 0 bases, with 10 bases lying between them. CDR1 is SGDLS and CDR2 is YYNGEE in the germline V gene. The CDR3: CASSVFWEANYGYTF. In DNA, the CDR3 is TGTGCCAGCAGCGTATTCTGGGAAGCTAACTATGGCTACACCTTC.

This chain connects TRBV7-3 to TRBJ1-1; D call uncertain. V was pared by 5 bases and J by 2 bases, with 9 bases between. Germline V gene lookup returns CDR1 SGHTA and CDR2 FQGTGA. The length of the CDR3 is 13 residues. The chain's CDR3 is CASSRFGNTEAFF. The CDR3 DNA reads as TGTGCCAGCAGCCGTTTCGGAAACACTGAAGCTTTCTTT.

This chain connects TRBV10-3 to TRBJ1-3, with 9 positions matching TRBD1. The junction had 3 bases not matched to a gene; V was cut back by 8 bases and J by 4 bases. Germline V lookup: CDR1 ENHRY, CDR2 SYGVKD. The CDR3 contains 13 residues. The CDR3, as DNA: TGTGCCATCCGGACAGGGGCGGGAAACACCATATATTTT. Translated, it gives CAIRTGAGNTIYF.

The chain's CDR3 is CASSLRGPTDTQYF. The CDR3 DNA sequence: TGCGCCAGCAGCTTGCGCGGCCCCACAGATACGCAGTATTTT. The chain recombines TRBV5-1 with TRBJ2-3; unclear D gene. Germline assignment: CDR1 SGHRS and CDR2 YFSETQ. The V end was cut by 1 base, the J end by 2 bases, with 8 bases between. The CDR3 is 14 residues long.

The rearrangement links TRBV7-3 to TRBJ1-1, with D unclear. The CDR3 loop spans 14 amino acids. Trimming took 2 bases from V and 4 from J, leaving 11 bases between them. Per germline, CDR1 SGHTA and CDR2 FQGTGA. CDR3 amino acids: CASSLGLLGTEAFF. The DNA of the CDR3 is TGTGCCAGCAGCTTAGGCCTTTTGGGCACTGAAGCTTTCTTT. Using reference TRBV7-3 and TRBJ1-1 for the parts outside the CDR3, the full variable domain is GAGVSQTPSNKVTEKGKYVELRCDPISGHTALYWYRQSLGQGPEFLIYFQGTGAADDSGLPNDRFFAVRPEGSVSTLKIQRTERGDSAVYLCASSLGLLGTEAFFGQGTRLTVV.

The sample holds many counts of this clonotype. The chain links TRBV7-9 to TRBJ1-6; the D is unclear. CDR1 is SEHNR and CDR2 is FQNEAQ in the germline V gene (reference sequence). Trimming took off 5 bases at V and 3 bases at J, with 17 bases between the two ends. The CDR3 runs to 17 residues. The CDR3 loop is CASSLARSPFYNSPLHF. CDR3 DNA: TGTGCCAGCAGCCTTGCCCGGAGCCCTTTCTATAATTCACCCCTCCACTTT.

The rearrangement uses TRBV19 and TRBJ2-5; 11 nucleotides agree with TRBD2. The J segment lost 9 bases and the V segment lost 6 bases, leaving 12 bases of the junction unmatched. CDR1 LNHDA and CDR2 SQIVND come from the germline V gene (reference sequence). The CDR3 has 15 amino acids. The CDR3 nucleotides are TGTGCCAGTAGATCCGGGACTAGCGGATCCGGGGCCCAGTACTTC. Encoded protein: CASRSGTSGSGAQYF.